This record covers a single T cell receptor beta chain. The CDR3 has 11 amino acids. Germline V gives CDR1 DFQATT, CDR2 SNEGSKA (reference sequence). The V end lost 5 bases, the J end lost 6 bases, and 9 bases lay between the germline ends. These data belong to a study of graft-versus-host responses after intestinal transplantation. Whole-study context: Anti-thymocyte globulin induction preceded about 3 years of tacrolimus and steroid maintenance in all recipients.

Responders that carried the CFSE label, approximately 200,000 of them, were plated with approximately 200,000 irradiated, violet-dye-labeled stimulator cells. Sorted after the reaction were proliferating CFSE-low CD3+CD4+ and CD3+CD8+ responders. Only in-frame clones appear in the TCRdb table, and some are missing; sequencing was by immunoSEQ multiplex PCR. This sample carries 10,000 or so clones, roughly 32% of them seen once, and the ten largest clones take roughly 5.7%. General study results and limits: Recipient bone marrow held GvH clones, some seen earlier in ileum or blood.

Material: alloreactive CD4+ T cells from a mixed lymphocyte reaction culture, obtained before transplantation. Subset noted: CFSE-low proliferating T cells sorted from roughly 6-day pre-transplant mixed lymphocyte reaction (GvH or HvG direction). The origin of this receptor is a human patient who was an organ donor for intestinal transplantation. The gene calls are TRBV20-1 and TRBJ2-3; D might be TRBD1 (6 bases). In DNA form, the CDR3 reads TGCAGTGCTCATGACAGGGATACGCAGTATTTT. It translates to CSAHDRDTQYF.